The 17 T cell receptor beta chains given below trace back to one sample, sequenced in a study of identical twins. TCRdb fed the 5' RACE reads into MiXCR, producing one record per CDR3 protein. Here the sample spans under 800,000 distinct CDR3 sequences, 21% being singletons. The data also belong to a second study, concerning T cells expressing NK-cell markers.

Sequenced: PBMCs. These receptors all come from a young woman in good health.

The chain links TRBV3-1 to TRBJ2-4, with unresolved D. Trimming took 4 bases from V and 9 from J, leaving 10 bases between them. Per the germline V gene, CDR1 is LGHDT and CDR2 is YNNKEL (reference sequence). The CDR3 runs to 12 residues. The CDR3 DNA reads as TGTGCCAGCAGCCGAGACGGTACCATTCAGTACTTC. The encoded protein is CASSRDGTIQYF.

The DNA of the CDR3 is TGTGCCACCAGGAGAGGGACAGGGACGTACGAGCAGTACTTC. It specifies CATRRGTGTYEQYF. The chain recombines TRBV6-1 with TRBJ2-7; 9 bases fit TRBD1. V was clipped by 10 bases and J by 4 bases; unmatched bases: 11. The V gene's germline CDR1 is MNHNS and CDR2 SASEGT. The CDR3 has 14 amino acids.

The chain employs TRBV7-9 and TRBJ2-1; D possibly matches TRBD1 or TRBD2 (5 bases each). CDR3 length: 13 amino acids. CDR1 is SEHNR and CDR2 is FQNEAQ in the germline V gene (reference sequence). V lost 10 bases and J lost 3, with 13 bases in between. CDR3 residues: CATAGADYNEQFF. Written as DNA, the CDR3 is TGTGCCACCGCCGGGGCGGACTACAATGAGCAGTTCTTC.

This clonotype occurred many times. The chain employs TRBV20-1 and TRBJ2-7; TRBD2 aligns across 9 bases. The CDR3 length is 14 residues. With V trimmed by 2 bases and J by 4 bases, 6 bases remained unmatched. CDR1 and CDR2 (germline): DFQATT, SNEGSKA (reference sequence). The CDR3 nucleotides are TGCAGTGCTAGACTTAGCGGGAGAGGTTACGAGCAGTACTTC. It encodes CSARLSGRGYEQYF.

This clonotype was seen only a few times. The rearrangement links TRBV29-1 to TRBJ2-7; maybe TRBD1 (6 bases). The CDR3 spans 11 residues. From germline, CDR1 is SQVTM and CDR2 ANQGSEA. V was cut by 4 bases and J by 9 bases, with 13 bases left in between. The CDR3 nucleotides are TGCAGCGTTGCCGCACAGGGCAGGCAGTACTTC. Translation gives CSVAAQGRQYF.

This clonotype was counted at least ten times. The chain uses TRBV5-1 and TRBJ1-2, with D possibly being TRBD1 (6 bases). The CDR3 sequence is 13 residues long. Looked up from germline, CDR1 is SGHRS and CDR2 is YFSETQ. The V end lost 0 bases, the J end lost 4 bases, and 7 bases lay between the germline ends. For the CDR3, the DNA is TGCGCCAGCAGCTTGGACAGGGCCTATGGCTACACCTTC. Translating gives CASSLDRAYGYTF.

This clonotype was found a few times. The chain uses TRBV15 and TRBJ2-1, with 11 nucleotides matching TRBD2. Germline V gives CDR1 LNHNV, CDR2 YYDKDF (reference sequence). J gave up 5 bases and V 2 bases, and 8 bases lay outside the gene matches. The CDR3 runs to 17 residues. As DNA, the CDR3 is TGTGCCACCAGCAGATCTTTAGCGGGAGGGAGTCACAATGAGCAGTTCTTC. It codes for CATSRSLAGGSHNEQFF.

Many counts were recorded for this clonotype. This rearrangement joins TRBV7-9 to TRBJ2-5; no reliable D call. Germline V CDR1 and CDR2: SEHNR, FQNEAQ (reference sequence). The CDR3 sequence is 12 residues long. Trimming stripped 5 bases from V and 2 bases from J, with 6 bases between. The CDR3 DNA reads TGTGCCAGCAGCCCCCATCAAGAGACCCAGTACTTC. Its translation: CASSPHQETQYF.

A few counts support this clonotype. The chain recombines TRBV12-3 or TRBV12-4 with TRBJ2-3, with 10 nucleotides matching TRBD2. The junction had 13 bases not matched to a gene; V was cut back by 7 bases and J by 0 bases. This CDR3 has 18 residues. The CDR3 nucleotides read TGTGCCAGCACCAAACGAACTAGCGGGGACACTAGCACAGATACGCAGTATTTT. Encoded protein: CASTKRTSGDTSTDTQYF.

This clonotype was found a few times. The chain joins TRBV20-1 to TRBJ2-3; 12 bases align to TRBD2. Germline CDR1 is DFQATT and CDR2 is SNEGSKA (reference sequence). The CDR3 sequence is 15 residues long. J lost 7 bases, V lost 0 bases, and 5 bases had no gene match. The CDR3 nucleotides read TGCAGTGCTAGAGAACACACTAGCGGGAGGAATACGCAGTATTTT. Its protein product is CSAREHTSGRNTQYF.

CDR3 sequence reads: CSASGVRNQPQHF. DNA for the CDR3: TGCAGTGCTAGCGGCGTACGCAATCAGCCCCAGCATTTT. The J gene is TRBJ1-5, the V gene TRBV20-1; D is uncertain. Per germline, CDR1 DFQATT and CDR2 SNEGSKA (reference sequence). V lost 3 bases and J 2 bases, leaving 8 bases between the germline ends. The CDR3 has 13 amino acids.

This clonotype has only a few counts. The chain couples TRBV6-1 to TRBJ2-7, with 11 bases lining up with TRBD1. The CDR3 is 15 residues long. The germline V gene encodes CDR1 MNHNS and CDR2 SASEGT. The V segment lost 5 bases and the J segment 3 bases; nucleotides outside the gene matches: 6. Here the CDR3 DNA reads TGTGCCAGCAGTCCTGGACAGGGGGCTTTCTACGAGCAGTACTTC. Translation gives CASSPGQGAFYEQYF.

This clonotype was recorded many times. This chain joins TRBV7-2 and TRBJ2-1; D gene ambiguous. V lost 2 bases and J 9 bases, leaving 8 bases between the germline ends. Per the germline V gene, CDR1 is SGHTA and CDR2 is FQGNSA. The CDR3 extends over 12 amino acids. The CDR3 loop is CASSLLGREQFF. CDR3 coding DNA: TGTGCCAGCAGCTTATTAGGGCGTGAGCAGTTCTTC.

The chain links TRBV3-1 to TRBJ2-1, with a possible D match to TRBD2 (5 bases). The germline gives CDR1 LGHDT, CDR2 YNNKEL (reference sequence). Deletions cut 4 bases from V and 3 bases from J, with 22 bases between. This CDR3 is 18 amino acids long. Written as DNA, the CDR3 is TGTGCCAGCAGCCCCCCCTCCCGGACTCGCCTTTACTACAATGAGCAGTTCTTC. It yields the protein CASSPPSRTRLYYNEQFF.

CDR3: CATSRGITYEQYF. In DNA, the CDR3 is TGTGCCACCAGCAGAGGTATAACCTACGAGCAGTACTTC. The chain has TRBV15 and TRBJ2-7; unclear D gene. Trimming left V 1 base short and J 2 bases short, with 6 bases between. Germline lookup yields CDR1 LNHNV and CDR2 YYDKDF (reference sequence). The CDR3 runs 13 residues.

Comment on this clonotype: The junction does not match germline at one end; this may be a read error. This chain joins TRBV5-1 and TRBJ1-2; D may be TRBD1 (5 bases). Looked up from germline, CDR1 is SGHRS and CDR2 is YFSETQ. The CDR3 length is 11 residues. The chain's CDR3 is CASSGGGQTDF. CDR3 DNA sequence: TGCGCCAGCAGCGGAGGAGGCCAGACAGATTTC.

V is TRBV7-8 and J is TRBJ2-3; 11 bases agree with TRBD2. In germline, CDR1 is SGHVS, CDR2 FQNEAQ. The V and J ends lost 5 bases and 6 bases, in that order; junction bases with no gene match: 16. The CDR3 is 18 amino acids. CDR3 protein: CASSPRLAGGPTRDTQYF. In DNA form, the CDR3 reads TGTGCCAGCAGCCCCAGGCTAGCGGGGGGTCCGACCCGGGATACGCAGTATTTT.